Listed below are T cell receptor beta chains from one sample, sequenced in a study of blood T cell repertoires in COVID-19. Only in-frame clones appear in the TCRdb table, and some are missing; sequencing was by immunoSEQ multiplex PCR. Here the sample spans about 39,000 clones, over 80% being singletons. The sequenced sample consisted of peripheral blood. The receptors derive from a man aged 45-60 years with active or convalescent COVID-19. Both conserved end residues are trimmed from each CDR3. A D gene is named only where the DNA matches it firmly.

V gene	J gene	D gene	CDR3 protein
TRBV14	TRBJ1-1	-	ASSQLRATEAF
TRBV5-4	TRBJ2-1	-	ASSLSGGLDNEQF
TRBV7-3	TRBJ2-1	TRBD2	ASSSASGRGYNEQF
TRBV5-1	TRBJ2-3	TRBD1	ASRPGTGGVEDTQY
TRBV15	TRBJ2-2	-	ATSRQGSGELF
TRBV7-9	TRBJ2-5	TRBD2	ASRRTSGGAGETQY
TRBV7-2	TRBJ2-1	TRBD2	ASSYHSGTSGLYNEQF
TRBV7-2	TRBJ1-5	TRBD1	ASTTGGYSNQPQH
TRBV27	TRBJ1-5	-	ASSLRGAVGNQPQH
TRBV18	TRBJ2-3	-	ASSPSPHTGIDTQY
TRBV27	TRBJ1-1	-	ASSHPYSNTEAF
TRBV4-1	TRBJ2-3	TRBD2	ASSRGGPDRGTDTQY
TRBV11-2	TRBJ2-3	-	ASSLGGVGADTQY
TRBV28	TRBJ1-1	-	ASSLSLLGNTEAF
TRBV5-1	TRBJ2-5	TRBD2	ASSLGLAGKKYQETQY
TRBV28	TRBJ1-2	-	ASSLRLYGYT
TRBV7-8	TRBJ1-6	-	ASSLAASPLH
TRBV6-1	TRBJ2-3	-	ASSESPGMGADTQY
TRBV19	TRBJ1-2	-	ASSKIDHGYT
TRBV5-1	TRBJ2-5	TRBD2	ASSREGSWETQY
TRBV28	TRBJ2-2	-	ASSPPAGELF
TRBV25-1	TRBJ2-1	-	ASTVEGVYNEQF
TRBV2	TRBJ1-6	TRBD1	ASKHPPGGAWNSPLH
TRBV20-1	TRBJ2-7	TRBD2	SASDPGRGEYEQY
TRBV6-5	TRBJ1-6	-	ASRGHGNSPLH
TRBV19	TRBJ1-1	-	ASSASLTANTEAF
TRBV27	TRBJ1-4	-	ASSYGIFNEKLF
TRBV5-1	TRBJ2-1	TRBD2	ASSRALGSGSYNEQF
TRBV20-1	TRBJ2-1	-	SAPPLNEQF
TRBV7-8	TRBJ1-5	-	ASSLDSGGWSNQPQH
TRBV30	TRBJ1-1	TRBD1	AWSGDRGPEAF
TRBV11-2	TRBJ2-7	-	ATFTTGSYEQY
TRBV27	TRBJ1-6	TRBD1	ASSLAFRGISYNSPLH
TRBV28	TRBJ1-2	TRBD1	ASSSGQGAVGPYGYT
TRBV7-9	TRBJ2-1	TRBD2	ASSPGLAGDRSYNEQF
TRBV7-2	TRBJ1-2	TRBD1	ASSPRGGGAGYGYT
TRBV28	TRBJ1-5	-	ASSTPSHSNQPQH
TRBV27	TRBJ2-7	-	ASGSPGLSYEQY
TRBV9	TRBJ2-3	-	ASSVASRSTDTQY
TRBV28	TRBJ1-1	TRBD1	ASISGVGETTGQRAF
TRBV7-2	TRBJ1-6	-	ASSLARDNSPLH
TRBV19	TRBJ2-1	-	ATSIDYEQF
TRBV28	TRBJ2-7	TRBD2	ASSLLGGRPSYEQY
TRBV19	TRBJ1-5	-	ASSIWPLSTGYSNQPQH